A selection of T cell receptor beta chains follows, all from one sample in a study of T-cell reconstitution after alpha-beta-depleted transplantation in children. A single record per CDR3 protein comes from TCRdb applying MiXCR to the PCR reads. Of hundreds of thousands of distinct CDR3 sequences listed, 10% to 15% are singletons. The sample in question was PBMCs, obtained before TCRalphabeta/CD19-depleted stem cell transplant. These receptors all stem from a girl aged 2-9 years with congenital amegakaryocytic thrombocytopenia, due to receive a stem cell transplant. The CDR3 runs from the conserved cysteine through the conserved F or W. D genes are given only for firm matches. A clone size is listed for some rows: how often the clone was seen (once, few, many), or a class if it is expanded.

j_gene	v_gene	d_gene	abundance	CDR3aa	CDR3nt
TRBJ2-1	TRBV7-9	TRBD2	.	CASSLLAGVANEQFF	TGTGCCAGCAGCTTGTTAGCGGGGGTGGCCAATGAGCAGTTCTTC
TRBJ1-1	TRBV14	.	few	CASSHALPGRDTEAFF	TGTGCCAGCAGCCACGCCCTCCCAGGAAGGGACACTGAAGCTTTCTTT
TRBJ2-7	TRBV9	.	many	CASTPDWGPEEQYF	TGTGCCAGCACGCCCGACTGGGGGCCAGAAGAGCAGTACTTC
TRBJ2-7	TRBV9	.	many	CASSVDWASSLGEQYF	TGTGCCAGCAGCGTAGACTGGGCTAGTTCTCTTGGCGAGCAGTACTTC
TRBJ2-5	TRBV29-1	TRBD2	.	CSVEEGLAGDLETQYF	TGCAGCGTTGAAGAAGGCCTAGCGGGAGATTTGGAGACCCAGTACTTC
TRBJ1-6	TRBV18	.	.	CASSPDVSPLHF	TGTGCCAGCTCACCGGACGTTTCACCCCTCCACTTT
TRBJ2-3	TRBV12-3/TRBV12-4	.	.	CASSSDSTSTDTQFF	TGTGCCAGCAGTTCGGACAGTACTAGCACAGATACGCAGTTTTTT
TRBJ2-3	TRBV21-1	.	.	CARRMDGGFADTQYF	TGTGCCAGAAGGATGGACGGGGGGTTCGCAGATACGCAGTATTTT
TRBJ2-5	TRBV20-1	TRBD1	.	CSAISPTGYTQETQYF	TGCAGTGCTATCTCCCCGACAGGGTATACGCAAGAGACCCAGTACTTC
TRBJ2-1	TRBV7-2	.	.	CASSLDGRFNEQFF	TGTGCCAGCAGCTTAGATGGTAGGTTTAATGAGCAGTTCTTC
TRBJ2-2	TRBV28	.	.	CASKPSTLNTGELFF	TGTGCCAGCAAACCCTCCACCTTGAACACCGGGGAGCTGTTTTTT
TRBJ1-1	TRBV5-1	.	many	CASSPSRQGVEAFF	TGCGCCAGCAGCCCGTCGCGGCAGGGAGTTGAAGCTTTCTTT
TRBJ1-1	TRBV20-1	.	.	CSASATRAPGNTEAFF	TGCAGTGCTAGCGCCACAAGGGCCCCCGGGAACACTGAAGCTTTCTTT
TRBJ2-1	TRBV20-1	TRBD2	many	CSATSGMEDDDEQFF	TGCAGTGCTACTAGCGGGATGGAGGACGACGATGAGCAGTTCTTC
TRBJ2-1	TRBV12-3/TRBV12-4	TRBD2	.	CASSPLGLAGGEQFF	TGTGCCAGCAGTCCACTGGGACTAGCGGGAGGGGAGCAGTTCTTC
TRBJ2-3	TRBV2	TRBD2	.	CATVGTSGTTDTQYF	TGTGCCACCGTGGGGACTAGCGGGACCACAGATACGCAGTATTTT
TRBJ2-5	TRBV10-3	TRBD2	.	CAISDPRGLAGETQYF	TGTGCCATCAGTGACCCGAGGGGACTAGCGGGAGAGACCCAGTACTTC
TRBJ1-2	TRBV7-8	.	.	CASSLASGNTGVGGYTF	TGTGCCAGCAGCTTAGCAAGTGGGAATACAGGAGTAGGTGGCTACACCTTC
TRBJ2-5	TRBV5-1	.	many	CASSPDRFGQETQYF	TGCGCCAGCAGCCCTGACAGGTTTGGACAAGAGACCCAGTACTTC
TRBJ1-5	TRBV5-6	.	many	CASSSQGNQPQHF	TGTGCCAGCAGCTCGCAGGGGAATCAGCCCCAGCATTTT
TRBJ2-3	TRBV14	TRBD2	few	CASSQQEHGEREGSTDTQYF	TGTGCCAGCAGCCAACAGGAACACGGGGAACGGGAGGGAAGTACAGATACGCAGTATTTT
TRBJ2-7	TRBV5-6	.	few	CASSLKGVPYEQYF	TGTGCCAGCAGCTTGAAGGGGGTACCCTACGAGCAGTACTTC
TRBJ1-2	TRBV14	.	.	CASSQDLQGYGYTF	TGTGCCAGCAGCCAAGACCTACAGGGTTATGGCTACACCTTC
TRBJ2-3	TRBV29-1	.	many	CSGTYSATDTQYF	TGCAGCGGAACCTATTCGGCGACAGATACGCAGTATTTT
TRBJ1-2	TRBV7-8	.	many	CASSLGNGYYGYTF	TGTGCCAGCAGCTTAGGAAACGGGTACTATGGCTACACCTTC
TRBJ2-3	TRBV20-1	.	few	CSASDEGGYTDTQYF	TGCAGTGCTAGCGATGAAGGGGGTTACACAGATACGCAGTATTTT
TRBJ2-2	TRBV6-5	TRBD1	few	CASSYLAGTDTGELFF	TGTGCCAGCAGTTACTTGGCCGGGACAGACACCGGGGAGCTGTTTTTT
TRBJ2-4	TRBV5-1	.	many	CASSLGSIQYF	TGCGCCAGCAGCTTGGGGTCCATTCAGTACTTC
TRBJ2-7	TRBV11-2	.	few	CASSSVRGRNEQYF	TGTGCCAGCAGCTCCGTCAGGGGTCGCAACGAGCAGTACTTC
TRBJ2-7	TRBV6-2/TRBV6-3	.	many	CASSASTDSYEQYF	TGTGCCAGCAGTGCCTCGACGGATTCCTACGAGCAGTACTTC
TRBJ2-6	TRBV10-3	.	many	CAISESMGDLDSGANVLTF	TGTGCCATCAGTGAGTCGATGGGGGACCTGGACTCTGGGGCCAACGTCCTGACTTTC
TRBJ2-2	TRBV20-1	.	.	CSARRSPIQGTGELFF	TGCAGTGCTAGACGCAGCCCGATTCAAGGCACCGGGGAGCTGTTTTTT
TRBJ2-7	TRBV9	TRBD2	many	CASSINRLAGGGYEQYF	TGTGCCAGCAGCATAAACCGACTAGCGGGAGGAGGGTACGAGCAGTACTTC
TRBJ2-4	TRBV7-6	.	few	CASSSPFTKNIQYF	TGTGCCAGCAGCTCCCCGTTCACGAAAAACATTCAGTACTTC
TRBJ1-1	TRBV20-1	.	many	CSARDSMNTEAFF	TGCAGTGCTAGAGACTCCATGAACACTGAAGCTTTCTTT